This T cell receptor (beta chain) was captured in a study of shared clonotypes between healthy human individuals. About the study: Three plates were used per donor for CD4 naive, three for CD4 memory, two for CD8 naive and one for CD8 memory.

Clones were sequenced by immunoSEQ multiplex PCR, and TCRdb holds only the in-frame ones, with some missing. The data contain 2 million to 2.5 million clones, nearly 97% of them singletons. HIV-negative, healthy adults without recent acute infections or vaccinations were the donors. V shed 3 bases and J 14 bases; nucleotides not matched to a gene: 5. The germline V gene encodes CDR1 SGDLS and CDR2 YYNGEE. This CDR3 is 11 amino acids long. The V gene is TRBV9, the J gene TRBJ1-3; TRBD1 matches at 7 bases. This sequence was found in a young man in good health. Sequenced sample: naive CD4+ T cells sorted from blood. Subset defined: CD45RA+ positively selected. The DNA of the CDR3 is TGTGCCAGCAGCGCCGACAGGGCCTTATATTTT. Translated: CASSADRALYF.